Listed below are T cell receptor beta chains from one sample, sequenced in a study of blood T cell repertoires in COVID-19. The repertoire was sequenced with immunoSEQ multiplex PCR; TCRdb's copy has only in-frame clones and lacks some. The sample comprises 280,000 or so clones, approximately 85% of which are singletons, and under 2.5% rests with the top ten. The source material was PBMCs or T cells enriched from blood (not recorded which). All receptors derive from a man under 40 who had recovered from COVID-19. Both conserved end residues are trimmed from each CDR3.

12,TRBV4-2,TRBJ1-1,ASSSRGMGTEAF
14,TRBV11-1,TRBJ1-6,ASSLSSRQFNSPLH
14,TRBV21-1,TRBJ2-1,ASIFKGQGEDNEQF
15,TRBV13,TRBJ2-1,ASSSWYLQRGVNEQF
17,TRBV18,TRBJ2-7,ASSPPRDRGSKRSYEQY
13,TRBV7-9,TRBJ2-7,ASSSLRQGDYEQY
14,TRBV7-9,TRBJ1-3,ASSLFGQASGNTIY
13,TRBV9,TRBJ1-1,ASSGGAGLGTEAF
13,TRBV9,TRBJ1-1,ASSPTGDWRSEAF
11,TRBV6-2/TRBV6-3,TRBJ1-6,ASSSDKTTPLH
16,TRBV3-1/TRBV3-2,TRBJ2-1,ASSQRIVIAGEGNEQF
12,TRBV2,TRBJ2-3,ASRMGGATDTQY
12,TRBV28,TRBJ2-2,ASNGAANTGELF
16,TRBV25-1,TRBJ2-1,ASSSSGQMLSSYNEQF
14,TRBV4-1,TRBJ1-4,ASSHEATGGNEKLF
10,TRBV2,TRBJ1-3,ASSERGNTIY
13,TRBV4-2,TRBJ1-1,ASSQDGERWEEAF
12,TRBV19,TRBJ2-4,ASSMGQKVGIQY
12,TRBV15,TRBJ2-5,ATSDSNRQETQY
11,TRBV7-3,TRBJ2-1,ASSVTGTQEQF
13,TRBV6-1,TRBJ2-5,ASSEAGAIQETQY
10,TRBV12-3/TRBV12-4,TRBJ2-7,ASSHQQGAMD
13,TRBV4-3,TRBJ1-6,ASSQTGTDNSPLH
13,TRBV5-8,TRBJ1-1,ASSLYRRGNTEAF
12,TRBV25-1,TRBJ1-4,ASFPTGGGEKLF
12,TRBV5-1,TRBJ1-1,ASSSNRGETEAF
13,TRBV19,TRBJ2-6,ASNAIQTGANVLT
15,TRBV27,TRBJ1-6,ASSLSTGASYNSPLH
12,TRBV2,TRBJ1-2,ASSADRPNYGYT
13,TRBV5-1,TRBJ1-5,ASSLGGTDNQPQH
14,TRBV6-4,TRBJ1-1,ASSDAPEGGNTEAF
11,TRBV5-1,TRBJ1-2,ASSLGGGYGYT
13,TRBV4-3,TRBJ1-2,ASSPGGTIAYGYT
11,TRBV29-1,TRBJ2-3,RGDRGGTDTQY
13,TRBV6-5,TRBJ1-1,ASNSMDRSNTEAF
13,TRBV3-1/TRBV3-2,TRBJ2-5,ASTQGQGLQETQY
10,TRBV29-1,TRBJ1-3,SVVERGNTIY
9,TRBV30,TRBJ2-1,AWSSTLEQF
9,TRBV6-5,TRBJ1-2,ASSQGQGHT
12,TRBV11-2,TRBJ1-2,ASSQKTGGVGYT
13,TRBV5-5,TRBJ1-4,ASSLAQLGGEKLF
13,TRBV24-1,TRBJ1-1,ATSDFETGDVKAF
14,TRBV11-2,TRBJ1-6,ASSPLRGDNGSPLH
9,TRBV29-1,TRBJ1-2,SVVGQSGYT
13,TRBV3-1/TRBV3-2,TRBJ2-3,ATQGDTLVSDTQY
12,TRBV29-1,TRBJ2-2,SVEVPSPVGELF
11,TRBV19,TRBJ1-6,ATGQGDNSPLH
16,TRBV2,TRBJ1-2,ASGGEVVLEARTYGYT
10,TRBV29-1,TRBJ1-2,SAFPDEGGYT
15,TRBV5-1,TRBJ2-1,ASSLEIGAGVLSEQF
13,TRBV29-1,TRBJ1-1,SVDGGQGWATEAF
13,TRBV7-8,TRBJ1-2,ASSLSEGYNYGYT
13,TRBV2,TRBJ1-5,ASRQKVTGNQPQH